This entry features one TCR beta chain sequence. This sample was included in a study of blood T cell repertoires in COVID-19. TCRdb's copy holds only in-frame clones and misses some; the assay was immunoSEQ multiplex PCR. The sample has roughly 150,000 clones; roughly three quarters are singletons. Trimming cost V 6 bases and J 9 bases, with 9 bases left between them. Germline V lookup: CDR1 MNHEY, CDR2 SVGAGI. The CDR3 has 12 amino acids. This receptor was identified in a woman aged 50 to 65 who had recovered from COVID-19. The J gene is TRBJ1-6, the V gene TRBV6-5; D is possibly TRBD1 (5 bases). The specimen sequenced was PBMCs or T cells enriched from blood (not recorded which). CDR3 DNA sequence: TGTGCCAGCAGAAAAGGGGTTTCACCCCTCCACTTT. This codes for CASRKGVSPLHF.